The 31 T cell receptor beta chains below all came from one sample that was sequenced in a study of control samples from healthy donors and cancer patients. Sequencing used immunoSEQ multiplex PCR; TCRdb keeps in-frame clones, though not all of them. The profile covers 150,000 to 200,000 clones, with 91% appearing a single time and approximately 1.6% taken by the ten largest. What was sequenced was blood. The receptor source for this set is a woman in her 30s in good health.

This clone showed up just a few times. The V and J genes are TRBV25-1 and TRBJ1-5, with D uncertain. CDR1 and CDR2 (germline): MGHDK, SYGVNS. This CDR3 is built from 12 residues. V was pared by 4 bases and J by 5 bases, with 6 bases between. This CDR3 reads CASSGVDQPQHF. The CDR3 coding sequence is TGTGCCAGCAGTGGGGTCGATCAGCCCCAGCATTTT.

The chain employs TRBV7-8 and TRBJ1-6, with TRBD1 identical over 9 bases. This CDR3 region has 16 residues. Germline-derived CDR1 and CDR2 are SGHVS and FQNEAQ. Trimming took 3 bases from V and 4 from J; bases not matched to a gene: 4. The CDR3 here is CASSLTGGKYNSPLHF. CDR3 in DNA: TGTGCCAGCAGCTTGACAGGGGGGAAATATAATTCACCCCTCCACTTT.

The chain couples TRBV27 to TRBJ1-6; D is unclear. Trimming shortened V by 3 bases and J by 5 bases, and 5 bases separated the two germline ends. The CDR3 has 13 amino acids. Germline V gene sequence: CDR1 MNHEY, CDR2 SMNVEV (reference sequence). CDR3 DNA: TGTGCCAGCAGTTTTTCGCATAATTCACCCCTCCACTTT. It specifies CASSFSHNSPLHF.

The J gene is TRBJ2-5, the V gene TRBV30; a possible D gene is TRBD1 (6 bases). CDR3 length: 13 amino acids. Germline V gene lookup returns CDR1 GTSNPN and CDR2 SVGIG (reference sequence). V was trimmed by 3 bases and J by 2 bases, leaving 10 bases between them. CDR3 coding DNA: TGTGCCTGGAGCACCCAGGGGCAAGAGACCCAGTACTTC. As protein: CAWSTQGQETQYF.

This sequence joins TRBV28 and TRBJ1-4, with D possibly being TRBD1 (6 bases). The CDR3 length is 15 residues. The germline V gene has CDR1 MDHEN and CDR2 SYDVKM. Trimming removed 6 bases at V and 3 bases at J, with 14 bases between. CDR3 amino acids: CASRQGFGPNEKLFF. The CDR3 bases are TGTGCCAGCAGACAGGGTTTCGGGCCTAATGAAAAACTGTTTTTT.

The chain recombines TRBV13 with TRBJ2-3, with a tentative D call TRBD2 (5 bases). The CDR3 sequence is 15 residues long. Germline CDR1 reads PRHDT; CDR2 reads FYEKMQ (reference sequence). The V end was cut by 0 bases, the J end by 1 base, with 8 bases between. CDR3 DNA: TGTGCCAGCAGCTTAGGGGACTTCCGCACAGATACGCAGTATTTT. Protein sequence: CASSLGDFRTDTQYF.

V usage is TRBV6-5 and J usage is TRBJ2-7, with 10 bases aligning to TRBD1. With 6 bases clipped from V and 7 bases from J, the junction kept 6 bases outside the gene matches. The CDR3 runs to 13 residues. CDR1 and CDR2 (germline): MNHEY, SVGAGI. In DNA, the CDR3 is TGTGCCAGCAGCAGACAGGGGGCGGGTGAGCAGTACTTC. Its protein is CASSRQGAGEQYF.

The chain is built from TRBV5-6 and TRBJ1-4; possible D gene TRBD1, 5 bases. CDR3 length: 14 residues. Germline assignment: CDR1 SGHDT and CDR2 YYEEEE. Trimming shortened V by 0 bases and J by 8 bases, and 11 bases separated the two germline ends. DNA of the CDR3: TGTGCCAGCAGCTTGGCGCAGGGAAGGGAAAAACTGTTTTTT. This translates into CASSLAQGREKLFF. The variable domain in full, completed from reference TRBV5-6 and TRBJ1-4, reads DAGVTQSPTHLIKTRGQQVTLRCSPKSGHDTVSWYQQALGQGPQFIFQYYEEEERQRGNFPDRFSGHQFPNYSSELNVNALLLGDSALYLCASSLAQGREKLFFGSGTQLSVL.

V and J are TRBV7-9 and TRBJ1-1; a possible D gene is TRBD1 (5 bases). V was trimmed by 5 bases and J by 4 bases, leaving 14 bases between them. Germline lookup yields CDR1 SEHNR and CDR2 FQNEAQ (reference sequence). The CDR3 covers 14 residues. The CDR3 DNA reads TGTGCCAGCAGCCCCCCGGGACGGCGCACTGAAGCTTTCTTT. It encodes CASSPPGRRTEAFF.

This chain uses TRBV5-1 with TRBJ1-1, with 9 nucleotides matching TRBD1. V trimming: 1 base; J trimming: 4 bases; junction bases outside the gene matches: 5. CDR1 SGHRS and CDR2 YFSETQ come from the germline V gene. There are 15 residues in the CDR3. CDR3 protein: CASSLSDRGATEAFF. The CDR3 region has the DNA TGCGCCAGCAGCTTGTCTGACAGGGGGGCCACTGAAGCTTTCTTT.

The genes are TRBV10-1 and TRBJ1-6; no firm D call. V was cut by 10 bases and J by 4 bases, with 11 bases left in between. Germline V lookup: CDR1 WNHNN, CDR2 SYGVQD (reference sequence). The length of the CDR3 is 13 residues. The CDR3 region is CATRTDYNSPLHF. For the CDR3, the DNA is TGCGCCACCCGGACGGATTATAATTCACCCCTCCACTTT.

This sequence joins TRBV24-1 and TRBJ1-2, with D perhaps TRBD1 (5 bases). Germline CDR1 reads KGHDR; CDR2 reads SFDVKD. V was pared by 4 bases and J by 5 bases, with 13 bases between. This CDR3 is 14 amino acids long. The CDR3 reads CATSDQGIGYGYTF. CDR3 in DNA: TGTGCCACCAGTGACCAGGGAATTGGGTATGGCTACACCTTC.

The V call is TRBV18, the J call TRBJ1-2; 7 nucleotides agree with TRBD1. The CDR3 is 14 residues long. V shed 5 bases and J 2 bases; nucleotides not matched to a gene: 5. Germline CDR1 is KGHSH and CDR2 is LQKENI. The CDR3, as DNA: TGTGCCAGCTCAGCGACAGGGAGGAACTATGGCTACACCTTC. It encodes CASSATGRNYGYTF.

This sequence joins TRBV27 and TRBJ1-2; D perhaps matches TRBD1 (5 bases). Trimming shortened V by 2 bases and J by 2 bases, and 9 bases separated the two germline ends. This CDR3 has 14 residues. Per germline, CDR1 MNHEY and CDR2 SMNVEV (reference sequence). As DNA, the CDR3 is TGTGCCAGCAGTTTAAGGCGGGGGAACTATGGCTACACCTTC. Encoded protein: CASSLRRGNYGYTF.

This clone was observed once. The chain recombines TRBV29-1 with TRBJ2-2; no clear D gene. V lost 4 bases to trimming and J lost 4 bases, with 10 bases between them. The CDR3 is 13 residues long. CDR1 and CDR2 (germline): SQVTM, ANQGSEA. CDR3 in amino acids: CSVGWVSTGELFF. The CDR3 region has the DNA TGCAGCGTTGGGTGGGTTTCCACCGGGGAGCTGTTTTTT.

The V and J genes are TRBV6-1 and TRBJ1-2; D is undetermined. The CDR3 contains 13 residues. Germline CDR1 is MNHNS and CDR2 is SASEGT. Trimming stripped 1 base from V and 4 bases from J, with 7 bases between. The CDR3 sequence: CASSEGRGYGYTF. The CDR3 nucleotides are TGTGCCAGCAGTGAAGGCAGAGGCTATGGCTACACCTTC.

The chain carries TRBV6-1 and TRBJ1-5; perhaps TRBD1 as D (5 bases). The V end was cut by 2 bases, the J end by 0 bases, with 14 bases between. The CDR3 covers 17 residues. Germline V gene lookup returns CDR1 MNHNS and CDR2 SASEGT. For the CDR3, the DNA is TGTGCCAGCAGTGAACGCCGACAGTCCCATAGCAATCAGCCCCAGCATTTT. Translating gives CASSERRQSHSNQPQHF.

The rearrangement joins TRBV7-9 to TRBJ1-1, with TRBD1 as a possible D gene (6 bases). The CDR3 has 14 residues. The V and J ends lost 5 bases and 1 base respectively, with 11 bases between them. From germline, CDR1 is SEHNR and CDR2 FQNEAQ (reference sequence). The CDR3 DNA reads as TGTGCCAGCAGCCACCGGGACAAGAACACTGAAGCTTTCTTT. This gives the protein CASSHRDKNTEAFF.

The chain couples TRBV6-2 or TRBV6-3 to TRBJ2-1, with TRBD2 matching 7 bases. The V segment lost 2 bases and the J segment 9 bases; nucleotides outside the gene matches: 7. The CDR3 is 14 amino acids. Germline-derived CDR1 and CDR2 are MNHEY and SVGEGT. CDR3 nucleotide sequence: TGTGCCAGCAGTTACGGCACGGGAGGATCTGAGCAGTTCTTC. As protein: CASSYGTGGSEQFF.

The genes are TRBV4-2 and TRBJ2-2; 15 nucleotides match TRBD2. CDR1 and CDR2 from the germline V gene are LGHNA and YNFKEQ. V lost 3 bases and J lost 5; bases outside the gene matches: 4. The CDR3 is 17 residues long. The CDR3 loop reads CASSQGLAGGGTGELFF. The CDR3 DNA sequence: TGTGCCAGCAGCCAGGGACTAGCGGGAGGAGGGACCGGGGAGCTGTTTTTT.

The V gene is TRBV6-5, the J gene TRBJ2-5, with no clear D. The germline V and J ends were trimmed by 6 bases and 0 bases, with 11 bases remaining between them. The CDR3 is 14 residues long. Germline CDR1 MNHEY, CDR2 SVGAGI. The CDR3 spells CASSPTLYQETQYF. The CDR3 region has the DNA TGTGCCAGCAGCCCGACACTCTACCAAGAGACCCAGTACTTC.

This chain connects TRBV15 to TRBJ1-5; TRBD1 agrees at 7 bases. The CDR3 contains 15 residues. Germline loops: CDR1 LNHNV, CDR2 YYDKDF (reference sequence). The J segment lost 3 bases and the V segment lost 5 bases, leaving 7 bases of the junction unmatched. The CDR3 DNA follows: TGTGCCACCAGCCCCTCGAGGGGGCCCAATCAGCCCCAGCATTTT. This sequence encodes CATSPSRGPNQPQHF.

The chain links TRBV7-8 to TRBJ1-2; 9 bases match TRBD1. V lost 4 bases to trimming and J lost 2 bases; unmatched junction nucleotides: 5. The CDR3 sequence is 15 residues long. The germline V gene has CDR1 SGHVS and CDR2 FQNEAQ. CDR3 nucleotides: TGTGCCAGCAGCTCCACGGACAGGGGCAACTATGGCTACACCTTC. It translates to CASSSTDRGNYGYTF.

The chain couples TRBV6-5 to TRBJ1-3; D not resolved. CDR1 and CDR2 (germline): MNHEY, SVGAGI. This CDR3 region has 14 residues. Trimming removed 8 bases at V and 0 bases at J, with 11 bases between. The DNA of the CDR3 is TGTGCCAGCGCGTCGTCCAGCTCTGGAAACACCATATATTTT. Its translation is CASASSSSGNTIYF.

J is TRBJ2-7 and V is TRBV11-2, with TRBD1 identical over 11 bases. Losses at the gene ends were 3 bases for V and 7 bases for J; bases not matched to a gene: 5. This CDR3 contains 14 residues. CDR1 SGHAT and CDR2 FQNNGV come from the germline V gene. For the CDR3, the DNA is TGTGCCAGCAGCTTCGGACAGGGGGCTGGGGAGCAGTACTTC. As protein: CASSFGQGAGEQYF.

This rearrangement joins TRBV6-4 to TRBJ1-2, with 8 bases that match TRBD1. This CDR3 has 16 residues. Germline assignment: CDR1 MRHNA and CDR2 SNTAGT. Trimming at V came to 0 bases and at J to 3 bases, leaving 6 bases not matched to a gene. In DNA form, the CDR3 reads TGTGCCAGCAGTGACTCGAATCCGGACAGGGACTATGGCTACACCTTC. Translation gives CASSDSNPDRDYGYTF.

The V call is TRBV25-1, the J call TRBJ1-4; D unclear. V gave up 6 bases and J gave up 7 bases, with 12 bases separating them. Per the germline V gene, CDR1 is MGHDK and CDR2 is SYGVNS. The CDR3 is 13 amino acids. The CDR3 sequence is CASRSDPIEKLFF. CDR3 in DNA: TGTGCCAGCAGAAGTGACCCTATTGAAAAACTGTTTTTT.

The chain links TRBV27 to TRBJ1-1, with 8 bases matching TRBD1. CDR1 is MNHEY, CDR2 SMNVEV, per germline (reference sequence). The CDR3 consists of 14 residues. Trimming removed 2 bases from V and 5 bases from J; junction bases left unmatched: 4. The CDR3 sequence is CASSLDRGNTEAFF. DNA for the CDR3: TGTGCCAGCAGTTTAGACAGGGGTAATACTGAAGCTTTCTTT.

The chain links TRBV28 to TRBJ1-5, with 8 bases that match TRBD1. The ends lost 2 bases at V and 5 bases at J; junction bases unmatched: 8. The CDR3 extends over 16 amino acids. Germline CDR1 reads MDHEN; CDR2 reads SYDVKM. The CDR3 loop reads CASSLLAGQAYQPQHF. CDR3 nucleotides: TGTGCCAGCAGTTTACTCGCGGGACAGGCATATCAGCCCCAGCATTTT.

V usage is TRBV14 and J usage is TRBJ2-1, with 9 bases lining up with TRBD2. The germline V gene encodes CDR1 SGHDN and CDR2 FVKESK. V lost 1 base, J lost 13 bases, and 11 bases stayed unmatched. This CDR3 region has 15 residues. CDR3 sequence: CASSQGAGAGGGQFF. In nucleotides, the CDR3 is TGTGCCAGCAGCCAAGGGGCGGGAGCGGGAGGTGGCCAGTTCTTC. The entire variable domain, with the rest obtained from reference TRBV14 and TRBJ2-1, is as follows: EAGVTQFPSHSVIEKGQTVTLRCDPISGHDNLYWYRRVMGKEIKFLLHFVKESKQDESGMPNNRFLAERTGGTYSTLKVQPAELEDSGVYFCASSQGAGAGGGQFFGPGTRLTVL.

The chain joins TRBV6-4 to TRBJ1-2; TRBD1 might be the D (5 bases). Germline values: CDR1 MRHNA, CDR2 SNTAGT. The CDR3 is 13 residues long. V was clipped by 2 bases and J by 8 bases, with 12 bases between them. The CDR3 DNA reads TGTGCCAGCAGTGACAGGGGCGGGATAGGCTACACCTTC. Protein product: CASSDRGGIGYTF.